The clone carrying this T cell receptor beta chain was recorded at least ten times. Its target is not known. V lost 2 bases, J lost 1 base, and 14 bases lay in between. CDR3 size: 16 residues. Germline V gives CDR1 MNHEY, CDR2 SVGAGI. This record comes from a study of CD8 T cells in ankylosing spondylitis. Study outcomes and limitations: A TCR beta motif made of 7 to 9 highly homologous variants seemed typical of ankylosing spondylitis blood. Significant enrichment of disease-linked clones was reportedly seen in matched ankylosing spondylitis synovial fluid. Disease-associated clones were CD8+ and fairly uncommon in peripheral blood.

Generation of TCR beta libraries employed quantitative 5'-RACE incorporating molecular barcodes. MiXCR was run by TCRdb on the 5' RACE reads, yielding one entry per CDR3 protein. This table holds 670,000 or so distinct CDR3 sequences, 15% to 20% found once. This TCR came from a male donor with ankylosing spondylitis. What was sequenced was blood, either unsorted or a sorted T cell fraction (not recorded which). The chain recombines TRBV6-5 with TRBJ1-1; D is possibly TRBD1 (6 bases). The CDR3 here is CASSYISGTRNTEAFF. As DNA, the CDR3 is TGTGCCAGCAGTTACATTTCCGGGACAAGGAACACTGAAGCTTTCTTT.